The sequence of this T cell receptor beta chain was determined in a study of T-cell memory formation after mild COVID-19. A few counts support this clonotype. TCRdb re-called the 5' RACE reads with MiXCR, one entry per CDR3 protein. Here the sample spans hundreds of thousands of distinct CDR3 sequences, over 15% being singletons. Trimming took off 1 base at V and 7 bases at J, with 8 bases between the two ends. The CDR3 length is 12 residues. Per germline, CDR1 SGHRS and CDR2 YFSETQ. The TCR was taken from an adult woman who had mild COVID-19 (a few samples of this study predate the infection). Cell type and time point are not known. The sample comprised PBMCs or a T cell subset sorted from them (not recorded which). The gene calls are TRBV5-1 and TRBJ1-1; perhaps TRBD1 as D (5 bases). CDR3 bases: TGCGCCAGCAGCTTGACAGGTAATGAAGCTTTCTTT. Amino acids: CASSLTGNEAFF.